These 13 T cell receptor beta chains share one sample of origin, sequenced in a study of cytomegalovirus exposure and HLA in healthy donors. A multiplex PCR was run with 60 Vbeta primers and 13 Jbeta primers. The assay was immunoSEQ multiplex PCR, and TCRdb's table has in-frame clones only and misses some. Seen here are about 110,000 clones, 82% observed once, and the top ten hold less than 3.5%. The specimen sequenced was PBMCs. All receptors come from a man aged 25 to 45 in good health and CMV-seropositive.

This clone was detected once. V usage is TRBV4-1 and J usage is TRBJ2-7; 11 nucleotides match TRBD2. Germline CDR1 MGHRA, CDR2 YSYEKL. V was pared by 5 bases and J by 0 bases, with 9 bases of the junction left unmatched. This CDR3 has 17 amino acids. CDR3 in DNA: TGCGCCAGCAGCTTATGGCCGACTAGCGGGGCCTCCTACGAGCAGTACTTC. Protein product: CASSLWPTSGASYEQYF.

The chain employs TRBV7-6 and TRBJ2-1; maybe TRBD1 (5 bases). Germline values: CDR1 SGHVS, CDR2 FNYEAQ. V was cut by 1 base and J by 6 bases, with 13 bases left in between. The CDR3 runs 15 residues. The CDR3 DNA is TGTGCCAGCAGCTTAGTGGGTAGCAGGGTCAATGAGCAGTTCTTC. Amino acids: CASSLVGSRVNEQFF.

The chain has TRBV10-3 and TRBJ2-7, with TRBD2 identical over 8 bases. The germline V gene encodes CDR1 ENHRY and CDR2 SYGVKD. This CDR3 contains 15 residues. The ends lost 3 bases at V and 2 bases at J; junction bases unmatched: 6. CDR3 residues: CAISEERGSPYEQYF. The CDR3 region has the DNA TGTGCCATCAGTGAAGAGCGGGGGAGCCCCTACGAGCAGTACTTC.

The rearrangement links TRBV6-1 to TRBJ1-1, with TRBD1 matching 7 bases. The CDR3 covers 15 residues. Germline-derived CDR1 and CDR2 are MNHNS and SASEGT. V gave up 3 bases and J gave up 5 bases; unmatched junction bases: 9. The CDR3, as DNA: TGTGCCAGCAGTGAGACAGGGTATCGAAATACTGAAGCTTTCTTT. Encoded protein: CASSETGYRNTEAFF.

The chain joins TRBV27 to TRBJ1-6, with D perhaps matching TRBD1 (5 bases). Germline CDR1 MNHEY, CDR2 SMNVEV (reference sequence). Trimming stripped 6 bases from V and 0 bases from J, with 18 bases between. The CDR3 runs to 18 residues. The CDR3 sequence is CASSPTWTDISYNSPLHF. CDR3 bases: TGTGCCAGCAGCCCAACGTGGACGGACATCTCCTATAATTCACCCCTCCACTTT.

V is TRBV10-1 and J is TRBJ2-5, with 8 bases fitting TRBD1. Germline values: CDR1 WNHNN, CDR2 SYGVQD (reference sequence). This CDR3 comprises 13 residues. V lost 8 bases and J lost 5; bases outside the gene matches: 7. The CDR3 bases are TGCGCCAGCGGGACCGGGACAGGCGAGACCCAGTACTTC. Residues: CASGTGTGETQYF.

The table lists this clone with a few counts. The genes are TRBV6-1 and TRBJ2-1; 8 bases are shared with TRBD2. Germline V lookup: CDR1 MNHNS, CDR2 SASEGT. This CDR3 is 15 amino acids long. J lost 3 bases, V lost 4 bases, and 5 bases had no gene match. The CDR3 spells CASSVSGGLYNEQFF. CDR3 DNA sequence: TGTGCCAGCAGTGTAAGCGGGGGACTCTACAATGAGCAGTTCTTC.

The chain has TRBV11-3 and TRBJ2-7; D is unresolved. V was cut by 1 base and J by 3 bases, with 10 bases left in between. Per the germline V gene, CDR1 is SGHNT and CDR2 is YENEEA. The CDR3 covers 14 residues. The CDR3 bases are TGTGCCAGCAGCTTAGTCGGTCGGTTCTACGAGCAGTACTTC. Translated, it gives CASSLVGRFYEQYF.

The sample holds one count of this clone. This chain uses TRBV7-6 with TRBJ1-5; D uncertain. The CDR3 spans 13 residues. Germline lookup yields CDR1 SGHVS and CDR2 FNYEAQ. With 5 bases removed from V and 2 bases from J, the gap between germline ends came to 7 bases. The CDR3 bases are TGTGCCAGCAGCCCCTCCCGCAATCAGCCCCAGCATTTT. Translated, it gives CASSPSRNQPQHF.

The chain recombines TRBV4-1 with TRBJ2-4, with 7 bases lining up with TRBD1. CDR1 and CDR2 (germline): MGHRA, YSYEKL. The CDR3 sequence is 18 residues long. V trimming: 1 base; J trimming: 2 bases; junction bases outside the gene matches: 11. The CDR3 DNA is TGCGCCAGCAGCCAAGCCCTGACAGGGATTAATCCCAAAAACATTCAGTACTTC. It translates to CASSQALTGINPKNIQYF.

This clone was seen only a few times. This chain uses TRBV30 with TRBJ2-1; the match to TRBD2 covers 8 bases. This CDR3 is built from 15 residues. Looked up from germline, CDR1 is GTSNPN and CDR2 is SVGIG (reference sequence). V shed 4 bases and J 3 bases; nucleotides not matched to a gene: 8. For the CDR3, the DNA is TGTGCCTGGAAGTTCAGCGGGGGACACTACAATGAGCAGTTCTTC. Encoded protein: CAWKFSGGHYNEQFF.

This chain connects TRBV7-9 to TRBJ2-5, with 8 bases identical to TRBD2. The J call may be wrong; the DNA end is better matched by TRBJ2-7. Germline V lookup: CDR1 SEHNR, CDR2 FQNEAQ (reference sequence). The CDR3 has 13 residues. The CDR3 reads CASSSSGFYEQYF. The DNA for the CDR3 is TGTGCCAGCAGTTCTAGCGGGTTCTACGAGCAGTACTTC.

This clone has a single count. J is TRBJ2-1 and V is TRBV2; 8 nucleotides align to TRBD2. The V gene end was trimmed by 2 bases and the J gene end by 7 bases; junction bases not matched to a gene: 4. This CDR3 spans 14 amino acids. Germline CDR1 is SNHLY and CDR2 is FYNNEI. In DNA, the CDR3 is TGTGCCAGCAGTGAACGGGGGGGGCGGAATGAGCAGTTCTTC. It encodes CASSERGGRNEQFF. The full variable domain, in which reference TRBV2 and TRBJ2-1 provide the parts outside the CDR3, is EPEVTQTPSHQVTQMGQEVILRCVPISNHLYFYWYRQILGQKVEFLVSFYNNEISEKSEIFDDQFSVERPDGSNFTLKIRSTKLEDSAMYFCASSERGGRNEQFFGPGTRLTVL.